Following are 14 T cell receptor beta chains from one sample sequenced in a study of T cells expressing NK-cell markers (dated by TCRdb to 2018 to 2020). Library creation used 5' RACE. Sequencer: Illumina HiSeq 2000. After the reads were reprocessed by TCRdb, one entry was made per CDR3 protein sequence, with no DNA. The table held for this sample gives roughly 430,000 distinct CDR3 sequences. Roughly 8% of the sample is in the top ten clones. Source material: blood T cells: a sorted CD56 or NKG2C T cell subset, CD4+ or CD8+ T cells, or bulk PBMC T cells (not recorded which). The receptors were gathered from a woman aged 18 to 75 in good health.

The chain is built from TRBV9 and TRBJ2-2; the TCRdb call, TRBD1, lacks DNA for checking. Germline V gene data show CDR1 as SGDLS and CDR2 as YYNGEE. This CDR3 contains 16 residues. CDR3 loop: CASSASPLVGTGELFF.

The J gene is TRBJ2-1, the V gene TRBV5-1. The CDR3 loop spans 15 amino acids. The V gene's germline CDR1 is SGHRS and CDR2 YFSETQ. This CDR3 reads CASRFGDYSYNEQFF.

The genes are TRBV28 and TRBJ2-1; the D call from TCRdb, TRBD1, cannot be confirmed without DNA. This CDR3 is 15 amino acids long. Germline V gene sequence: CDR1 MDHEN, CDR2 SYDVKM. CDR3 residues: CASSWRGVVGNEQFF.

The genes are TRBV7-9 and TRBJ1-5. Looked up from germline, CDR1 is SEHNR and CDR2 is FQNEAQ (reference sequence). The CDR3 contains 12 residues. The CDR3 sequence is CASSLLYQPQHF.

The chain carries TRBV7-9 and TRBJ2-5; TCRdb's D gene call, TRBD2, goes unchecked for lack of DNA. Germline loops: CDR1 SEHNR, CDR2 FQNEAQ (reference sequence). CDR3 size: 15 residues. CDR3 region: CASSFGGGAQETQYF.

The chain recombines TRBV5-1 with TRBJ2-1; TCRdb proposes TRBD2, but this gene call is untestable without DNA. CDR1 is SGHRS and CDR2 is YFSETQ in the germline V gene. This CDR3 has 18 amino acids. The CDR3 sequence is CASSLGLAGLGPSNEQFF.

This sequence joins TRBV18 and TRBJ1-4. The CDR3 spans 16 residues. Germline CDR1 and CDR2: KGHSH and LQKENI. The chain's CDR3 is CASSPLQARADEKLFF. The full variable domain, with the rest looked up from reference TRBV18 and TRBJ1-4, is NAGVMQNPRHLVRRRGQEARLRCSPMKGHSHVYWYRQLPEEGLKFMVYLQKENIIDESGMPKERFSAEFPKEGPSILRIQQVVRGDSAAYFCASSPLQARADEKLFFGSGTQLSVL.

The rearrangement links TRBV4-1 to TRBJ1-6; TCRdb's D call of TRBD1 is untestable without DNA. Germline assignment: CDR1 MGHRA and CDR2 YSYEKL. CDR3 length: 16 amino acids. CDR3 sequence: CASSQGVGMTHSPLHF.

The rearrangement joins TRBV6-2 or TRBV6-3 to TRBJ2-3. The CDR3 loop spans 16 amino acids. Germline V lookup: CDR1 MNHEY, CDR2 SVGEGT. The CDR3 spells CASSDRSGRVGDTQYF.

J is TRBJ2-2 and V is TRBV28; checking the TCRdb D call of TRBD2 is not possible without DNA. The CDR3 extends over 16 amino acids. CDR1 and CDR2 from the germline V gene are MDHEN and SYDVKM. This CDR3 is CASSTPTSANTGELFF.

This CDR3 is CSAQEAPRGSYNSPLHF. This chain uses TRBV20-1 with TRBJ1-6; TCRdb calls TRBD1, which cannot be checked without DNA. Germline lookup yields CDR1 DFQATT and CDR2 SNEGSKA (reference sequence). The CDR3 is made up of 17 amino acids.

This chain uses TRBV3-1 with TRBJ2-3; as DNA is missing, the TRBD1 call by TCRdb cannot be tested. The CDR3 sequence is 14 residues long. Germline V gene lookup returns CDR1 LGHDT and CDR2 YNNKEL (reference sequence). CDR3 protein: CASSQTGGGGTQYF.

This rearrangement joins TRBV7-7 to TRBJ2-2. The germline V gene encodes CDR1 SSHAT and CDR2 FNYEAQ (reference sequence). This CDR3 has 15 residues. This CDR3 reads CASSLLKQNTGELFF.

The chain has TRBV5-1 and TRBJ2-7; TCRdb picks TRBD2, but there is no DNA to check that call. Germline V gene sequence: CDR1 SGHRS, CDR2 YFSETQ. CDR3 length: 15 amino acids. This CDR3 is CASAEPRTSRYEQYF.